The T cell receptor beta chain described here comes from a study of T cells in tumors after PD-1 blockade. Study-level background: During anti-PD-1 treatment, some patients continued daily vismodegib 150 mg. Study-level findings and limits: Only pre- versus post-treatment comparisons showed clonal replacement. Blood contained roughly 43% of the tumor's TCR clonotypes.

This clone was picked up one time. Its specificity is unknown. Regarding time point: first of two pre-therapy site-matched biopsies about two months apart. TCRdb keeps only in-frame clones here, not all; method: immunoSEQ multiplex PCR. This sample has about 4,000 clones, with roughly 73% found just once. This TCR came from a human donor with basal cell carcinoma. Specimen: tumor tissue, collected before anti-PD-1 treatment.

CDR3 coding DNA: TGTGCCAGCAGCGCCGGGACTAGCGCCTACGAGCAGTACTTC. Translating it yields CASSAGTSAYEQYF. This rearrangement joins TRBV9 to TRBJ2-7, with 10 bases aligning to TRBD2. The CDR3 spans 14 residues. CDR1 is SGDLS, CDR2 YYNGEE, per germline. J lost 2 bases, V lost 3 bases, and 2 bases had no gene match.